These 21 T cell receptor beta chains share one sample of origin, sequenced in a study of blood T cell repertoires in COVID-19. The protocol was immunoSEQ multiplex PCR, while the TCRdb copy is restricted to in-frame clones and leaves out a portion. The profile shows approximately 180,000 clones, 70% to 90% of them singletons. Sequenced material: peripheral blood. These receptor sequences come from a human donor with active or convalescent COVID-19. The donor label of this sample is uncertain.

The rearrangement links TRBV5-5 to TRBJ1-4; D unclear. V lost 4 bases, J lost 7 bases, and 14 bases lay in between. The CDR3 contains 14 residues. Germline V CDR1 and CDR2: SGHKS, YYEKEE (reference sequence). CDR3 region: CASSPLGRGEKLFF. In DNA form, the CDR3 reads TGTGCCAGCAGCCCCTTAGGGCGGGGTGAAAAACTGTTTTTT. The variable domain in full, with the rest retrieved from reference TRBV5-5 and TRBJ1-4, is DAGVTQSPTHLIKTRGQQVTLRCSPISGHKSVSWYQQVLGQGPQFIFQYYEKEERGRGNFPDRFSARQFPNYSSELNVNALLLGDSALYLCASSPLGRGEKLFFGSGTQLSVL.

The V call is TRBV29-1, the J call TRBJ2-7, with D maybe TRBD1 (6 bases). Trimming removed 4 bases from V and 3 bases from J, with 13 bases in between. Germline CDR1 is SQVTM and CDR2 is ANQGSEA. CDR3 length equals 13 residues. CDR3 sequence: CSVAGVGGYEQYF. The CDR3 nucleotides are TGCAGCGTTGCTGGTGTAGGGGGCTACGAGCAGTACTTC.

This rearrangement joins TRBV7-6 to TRBJ2-3; D not resolved. The CDR3 is 15 amino acids. CDR1 is SGHVS, CDR2 FNYEAQ, per germline. V was pared by 5 bases and J by 2 bases, with 14 bases between. The CDR3 bases are TGTGCCAGCAGCCAATATAGTTCCAACACAGATACGCAGTATTTT. Protein sequence: CASSQYSSNTDTQYF.

The chain links TRBV7-9 to TRBJ2-1; 7 bases align to TRBD2. The V gene's germline CDR1 is SEHNR and CDR2 FQNEAQ (reference sequence). V trimming: 5 bases; J trimming: 12 bases; junction bases outside the gene matches: 13. This CDR3 is built from 14 residues. As DNA, the CDR3 is TGTGCCAGCAGCCAGAAGGGACTATTACAAGGGCAGTTCTTC. This encodes CASSQKGLLQGQFF.

The gene calls are TRBV19 and TRBJ1-1; D gene uncertain. This CDR3 is built from 11 residues. V was pared by 8 bases and J by 0 bases, with 4 bases between. Germline CDR1 is LNHDA and CDR2 is SQIVND (reference sequence). This CDR3 is CASPVNTEAFF. DNA of the CDR3: TGTGCCAGTCCGGTGAACACTGAAGCTTTCTTT.

This clone turned up a few times. J is TRBJ1-2 and V is TRBV6-4; 9 nucleotides match TRBD1. The CDR3 runs to 16 residues. The V gene's germline CDR1 is MRHNA and CDR2 SNTAGT. The J segment lost 1 base and the V segment lost 7 bases, leaving 10 bases of the junction unmatched. CDR3 amino acids: CASKGQGLVGNYGYTF. The CDR3 DNA sequence: TGTGCCAGCAAGGGACAGGGTTTAGTAGGTAACTATGGCTACACCTTC.

The chain uses TRBV6-6 and TRBJ2-3; 11 bases are a match to TRBD2. Germline V gives CDR1 MNHNY, CDR2 SVGAGI (reference sequence). CDR3 length equals 16 residues. The V gene end was trimmed by 4 bases and the J gene end by 1 base; junction bases not matched to a gene: 4. The CDR3 DNA follows: TGTGCCAGCAGTTCCATAGCGGGGGGGGGCACAGATACGCAGTATTTT. Translation gives CASSSIAGGGTDTQYF.

This clone has just a few counts. This sequence joins TRBV12-3 or TRBV12-4 and TRBJ1-6; no reliable D call. V lost 2 bases to trimming and J lost 10 bases, with 6 bases between them. This CDR3 region has 12 residues. For the CDR3, the DNA is TGTGCCAGCAGTTTAAGCCCCTCACCCCTCCACTTT. Translation: CASSLSPSPLHF.

The J gene is TRBJ2-7, the V gene TRBV6-6, with 7 bases that match TRBD2. Trimming cost V 2 bases and J 0 bases; bases outside gene matches: 4. CDR1 MNHNY and CDR2 SVGAGI come from the germline V gene (reference sequence). The CDR3 is made up of 15 amino acids. CDR3 DNA sequence: TGTGCCAGCAGTTACCGGGACTACAGCTCCTACGAGCAGTACTTC. The encoded protein is CASSYRDYSSYEQYF.

This rearrangement joins TRBV3-1 (or the pseudogene TRBV3-2) to TRBJ2-5; 11 bases agree with TRBD2. Trimming cost V 1 base and J 3 bases; bases outside gene matches: 4. CDR3 length: 16 amino acids. Germline V gene sequence: CDR1 LGHDT, CDR2 YNNKEL (reference sequence). CDR3 region: CASSQASGGQKETQYF. In DNA form, the CDR3 reads TGTGCCAGCAGCCAAGCTAGCGGGGGGCAAAAAGAGACCCAGTACTTC.

As to this clone: Within the sample, other DNA sequences also encode this same CDR3. This chain links TRBV5-1 with TRBJ1-1, with 7 bases fitting TRBD1. CDR3 size: 12 residues. Unmatched junction bases numbered 1, after V lost 3 bases and J lost 5 bases. Germline V gene sequence: CDR1 SGHRS, CDR2 YFSETQ. CDR3 sequence reads: CASSSTGTEAFF. In nucleotides, the CDR3 is TGCGCCAGCAGCTCGACAGGGACTGAAGCTTTCTTT.

V and J are TRBV11-2 and TRBJ2-3; 13 bases fit TRBD2. Unmatched junction bases numbered 7, after V lost 5 bases and J lost 2 bases. There are 17 residues in the CDR3. The V gene's germline CDR1 is SGHAT and CDR2 FQNNGV. This CDR3 reads CASSPRLAGGTTDTQYF. CDR3 in DNA: TGTGCCAGCAGCCCCCGACTAGCGGGGGGTACCACAGATACGCAGTATTTT.

The chain uses TRBV27 and TRBJ2-7; 9 nucleotides agree with TRBD2. V was pared by 6 bases and J by 0 bases, with 3 bases of the junction left unmatched. Germline values: CDR1 MNHEY, CDR2 SMNVEV (reference sequence). This CDR3 spans 14 amino acids. The CDR3 bases are TGTGCCAGCAGGGGACTAGCAGCCTCCTACGAGCAGTACTTC. It is translated as CASRGLAASYEQYF.

The rearrangement uses TRBV7-9 and TRBJ2-7; 9 bases align to TRBD1. The germline CDR1 and CDR2 sequences are SEHNR and FQNEAQ (reference sequence). V lost 5 bases to trimming and J lost 4 bases; unmatched junction nucleotides: 9. The CDR3 covers 15 residues. CDR3 loop: CASSPYRGRPYEQYF. CDR3 DNA sequence: TGTGCCAGCAGCCCCTACAGGGGGCGTCCTTACGAGCAGTACTTC.

The J gene is TRBJ1-2, the V gene TRBV6-6; a possible D gene is TRBD1 (6 bases). This CDR3 comprises 14 residues. Per germline, CDR1 MNHNY and CDR2 SVGAGI (reference sequence). Deletions cut 0 bases from V and 8 bases from J, with 13 bases between. The CDR3 protein is CASSYSAGEPGYTF. In nucleotides, the CDR3 is TGTGCCAGCAGTTACTCAGCAGGGGAGCCAGGCTACACCTTC.

The rearrangement joins TRBV5-4 to TRBJ2-7; TRBD1 agrees at 8 bases. The junction had 9 bases not matched to a gene; V was cut back by 4 bases and J by 6 bases. Germline CDR1 and CDR2: SGHNT and YYREEE (reference sequence). The CDR3 has 14 amino acids. CDR3 in amino acids: CASSPPIQGVEQYF. CDR3 in DNA: TGTGCCAGCAGCCCTCCGATACAGGGGGTCGAGCAGTACTTC.

This chain links TRBV2 with TRBJ1-2; D is possibly TRBD1 (5 bases). The CDR3 loop spans 14 amino acids. CDR1 and CDR2 (germline): SNHLY, FYNNEI. Between the trimmed V and J ends, which lost 3 bases and 4 bases, there was a span of 12 bases. The CDR3, as DNA: TGTGCCAGCAGTGATGTTGTGACAGTCTATGGCTACACCTTC. Its translation is CASSDVVTVYGYTF.

V and J are TRBV18 and TRBJ1-2, with a tentative D call TRBD1 (6 bases). V lost 3 bases and J lost 3, with 8 bases in between. The length of the CDR3 is 13 residues. Germline CDR1 and CDR2: KGHSH and LQKENI. The DNA of the CDR3 is TGTGCCAGCTCACCCCCAGGGGACTATGGCTACACCTTC. This gives the protein CASSPPGDYGYTF.

The chain is built from TRBV7-9 and TRBJ2-1; D might be TRBD2 (5 bases). The CDR3 runs to 15 residues. Trimming pared 2 bases from V and 4 bases from J, leaving 12 bases between. Germline assignment: CDR1 SEHNR and CDR2 FQNEAQ (reference sequence). CDR3 region: CASSLRSGEYNEQFF. CDR3 sequence (DNA): TGTGCCAGCAGCTTAAGGAGCGGAGAATACAATGAGCAGTTCTTC.

The chain couples TRBV2 to TRBJ2-3; D remains ambiguous. Germline V gives CDR1 SNHLY, CDR2 FYNNEI. The CDR3 length is 12 residues. V lost 5 bases and J lost 5, with 8 bases in between. In DNA form, the CDR3 reads TGTGCCAGCAGTTTTCACAGAGATACGCAGTATTTT. It is translated as CASSFHRDTQYF.

V and J are TRBV19 and TRBJ1-4, with 7 bases identical to TRBD1. V trimming: 3 bases; J trimming: 5 bases; junction bases outside the gene matches: 6. Germline loops: CDR1 LNHDA, CDR2 SQIVND (reference sequence). The CDR3 covers 15 residues. The CDR3 DNA is TGTGCCAGTAGTATGTGGGGACAGAAAAATGAAAAACTGTTTTTT. This encodes CASSMWGQKNEKLFF.